This T cell receptor (beta chain) is from a study of T cell responses to AZD1222 COVID-19 vaccine. Study outcomes and limitations: Within unmutated variant regions lay the reported targets of nearly half of spike-specific TCRs. Mostly white British, mostly female donors; authors suggested clonal diversity may be underestimated. Repertoires were obtained only post-peak T cell response.

Turning to this clone: Its antigen is undetermined.

The CDR3 runs 13 residues. CDR1 and CDR2 from the germline V gene are SGDLS and YYNGEE. The J segment lost 1 base and the V segment lost 4 bases, leaving 1 base of the junction unmatched. Generated by immunoSEQ multiplex PCR, the TCRdb table keeps only in-frame clones and is missing some. The sample gives fewer than 110,000 clones, about 90% of which show up once; about 4.8% is in the top ten. The chain is built from TRBV9 and TRBJ1-1, with 7 bases matching TRBD1. This TCR came from an adult in good health. The sample was peripheral blood, taken on day 0 of AZD1222 vaccination. The CDR3 reads CASSRQGNTEAFF. The CDR3, as DNA: TGTGCCAGCAGCAGACAGGGGAACACTGAAGCTTTCTTT.